These 17 T cell receptor beta chains share one sample of origin, sequenced in a study of blood T cell repertoires in COVID-19. Here immunoSEQ multiplex PCR was the method, and the copy in TCRdb shows in-frame clones only, minus some. The data show approximately 51,000 clones, 70% to 90% seen once. What was sequenced was peripheral blood. These receptors came from a human donor in a cohort sampled during active COVID-19.

V gene TRBV28 combines with J gene TRBJ1-3; D perhaps matches TRBD1 (5 bases). The CDR3 is 15 amino acids. CDR1 and CDR2 from the germline V gene are MDHEN and SYDVKM. Trimming shortened V by 4 bases and J by 0 bases, and 10 bases separated the two germline ends. The CDR3 coding sequence is TGTGCCAGCAGTTCCTTCCAGGGCTCTGGAAACACCATATATTTT. Amino acids: CASSSFQGSGNTIYF.

The chain couples TRBV24-1 to TRBJ2-1, with a weak D call TRBD1 (5 bases). CDR3 length: 12 amino acids. Germline loops: CDR1 KGHDR, CDR2 SFDVKD. The ends were cut back, 7 bases at V and 9 bases at J, with 12 bases in the middle. CDR3 sequence (DNA): TGTGCCACCAGCGCCCCAGGGCCTGAGCAGTTCTTC. Protein: CATSAPGPEQFF.

The gene calls are TRBV6-2 or TRBV6-3 and TRBJ2-3; 9 nucleotides match TRBD2. The CDR3 has 15 amino acids. The J segment lost 5 bases and the V segment lost 5 bases, leaving 8 bases of the junction unmatched. The germline V gene has CDR1 MNHEY and CDR2 SVGEGT. CDR3 loop: CASSTRTSAKDTQYF. CDR3 nucleotide sequence: TGTGCCAGCAGTACAAGGACTAGCGCGAAAGATACGCAGTATTTT.

The chain joins TRBV6-5 to TRBJ1-5; D gene uncertain. Germline values: CDR1 MNHEY, CDR2 SVGAGI. V lost 2 bases and J 7 bases, leaving 15 bases between the germline ends. The CDR3 is 15 residues long. The CDR3 DNA reads as TGTGCCAGCAGTTACAGGGCAGAGGGAAAGCAGCCCCAGCATTTT. Encoded protein: CASSYRAEGKQPQHF.

This clone was detected only a few times. V is TRBV11-1 and J is TRBJ2-3, with 7 bases matching TRBD2. The CDR3 contains 15 residues. The V segment lost 6 bases and the J segment 3 bases; nucleotides outside the gene matches: 9. Germline V gene sequence: CDR1 SGHAT, CDR2 FQDESV (reference sequence). In nucleotides, the CDR3 is TGTGCCAGCAGAGCAACTAGCGCCACTACAGATACGCAGTATTTT. It encodes CASRATSATTDTQYF.

The chain recombines TRBV6-6 with TRBJ2-6; D is possibly TRBD2 (6 bases). Trimming cost V 6 bases and J 3 bases, with 12 bases left between them. The germline CDR1 and CDR2 sequences are MNHNY and SVGAGI (reference sequence). The CDR3 is 15 amino acids. The CDR3 DNA is TGTGCCAGCAGGGAGTGGGGGGATGGGGCCAACGTCCTGACTTTC. Translation: CASREWGDGANVLTF.

The chain links TRBV10-3 to TRBJ2-7; D is unresolved. V lost 6 bases and J 4 bases, leaving 7 bases between the germline ends. The CDR3 is made up of 11 amino acids. Germline-derived CDR1 and CDR2 are ENHRY and SYGVKD. The CDR3 sequence is CAISEQYEQYF. The CDR3 DNA is TGTGCCATCAGCGAGCAGTACGAGCAGTACTTC.

The chain joins TRBV5-1 to TRBJ2-3; 11 bases line up with TRBD2. The CDR3 loop spans 16 amino acids. The V gene end was trimmed by 4 bases and the J gene end by 6 bases; junction bases not matched to a gene: 10. Germline loops: CDR1 SGHRS, CDR2 YFSETQ. The CDR3 DNA reads as TGCGCCAGCAGCGCCCGGACTAGCGGGCCCTATGATACGCAGTATTTT. Translated, it gives CASSARTSGPYDTQYF.

In its sample, this clone was seen a few times. This chain links TRBV7-9 with TRBJ1-1, with 7 bases identical to TRBD1. This CDR3 comprises 16 residues. With 4 bases clipped from V and 4 bases from J, the junction kept 12 bases outside the gene matches. Germline CDR1 is SEHNR and CDR2 is FQNEAQ (reference sequence). As DNA, the CDR3 is TGTGCCAGCAGCTCACGGGACTCCCGACAGGGCACTGAAGCTTTCTTT. Translation gives CASSSRDSRQGTEAFF.

This chain joins TRBV6-5 and TRBJ1-1, with 7 bases identical to TRBD1. The CDR3 has 13 residues. Germline assignment: CDR1 MNHEY and CDR2 SVGAGI. V shed 7 bases, J shed 8 bases, and the junction held 10 bases outside the gene matches. The CDR3 sequence is CASTSPQGREAFF. CDR3 bases: TGTGCCAGCACCTCCCCACAGGGGAGGGAAGCTTTCTTT.

The chain has TRBV19 and TRBJ1-1, with 8 positions matching TRBD1. CDR1 and CDR2 (germline): LNHDA, SQIVND (reference sequence). With 7 bases clipped from V and 3 bases from J, the junction kept 4 bases outside the gene matches. CDR3 length: 13 residues. The CDR3, as DNA: TGTGCCAGTAACAACAGGGGGGACACTGAAGCTTTCTTT. It encodes CASNNRGDTEAFF.

J is TRBJ1-2 and V is TRBV11-2; D call uncertain. The germline V gene encodes CDR1 SGHAT and CDR2 FQNNGV. The CDR3 runs to 15 residues. V gave up 5 bases and J gave up 8 bases, with 21 bases separating them. The CDR3, as DNA: TGTGCCAGCAGCCCCGACTTAAATTGGATAACCGGCTACACCTTC. Protein sequence: CASSPDLNWITGYTF.

This clone has more than one count but fewer than ten. The CDR3 region is CASSAGGWGQGDYGYTF. The CDR3 DNA is TGTGCCAGCAGCGCGGGGGGCTGGGGACAGGGGGACTATGGCTACACCTTC. The chain links TRBV7-2 to TRBJ1-2; TRBD1 aligns across 11 bases. CDR3 length equals 17 residues. The junction had 11 bases not matched to a gene; V was cut back by 5 bases and J by 3 bases. Germline assignment: CDR1 SGHTA and CDR2 FQGNSA.

The J gene is TRBJ1-2, the V gene TRBV18; D is unresolved. CDR1 KGHSH and CDR2 LQKENI come from the germline V gene. The CDR3 is 15 residues long. Trimming left V 2 bases short and J 4 bases short, with 14 bases between. The CDR3 sequence is CASSPEAVSAYGYTF. CDR3 nucleotide sequence: TGTGCCAGCTCACCAGAGGCAGTTTCTGCCTATGGCTACACCTTC.

V gene TRBV2 combines with J gene TRBJ1-4, with D maybe TRBD1 (6 bases). V was cut by 6 bases and J by 5 bases, with 16 bases left in between. CDR1 SNHLY and CDR2 FYNNEI come from the germline V gene. This CDR3 has 15 residues. This CDR3 is CASRQTRGSNEKLFF. The CDR3 DNA sequence: TGTGCCAGCAGGCAAACCAGGGGCTCCAATGAAAAACTGTTTTTT.

The V gene is TRBV3-1 (or the pseudogene TRBV3-2), the J gene TRBJ1-4, with 7 bases that match TRBD1. From germline, CDR1 is LGHDT and CDR2 YNNKEL (reference sequence). The CDR3 has 14 amino acids. V dropped 6 bases and J dropped 1; count of bases not matched to a gene: 2. The CDR3 DNA sequence: TGTGCCAGCAGTCGACAGGGAACTAATGAAAAACTGTTTTTT. This translates into CASSRQGTNEKLFF.

V and J are TRBV29-1 and TRBJ1-2, with TRBD1 identical over 10 bases. The CDR3 is made up of 14 amino acids. Germline V gene lookup returns CDR1 SQVTM and CDR2 ANQGSEA. The J segment lost 6 bases and the V segment lost 2 bases, leaving 6 bases of the junction unmatched. The CDR3 spells CSVERGQGRDGYTF. In DNA form, the CDR3 reads TGCAGCGTTGAAAGGGGACAGGGGAGAGATGGCTACACCTTC.